This is a list of T cell receptor beta chains from one sample in a study of radiotherapy plus CTLA-4 blockade in lung cancer. Some clones are missing from TCRdb's copy, which holds only in-frame ones; the method was immunoSEQ multiplex PCR. The table shows approximately 28,000 clones, with 77% occurring only once. Source: peripheral blood, taken from a patient treated with radiotherapy plus ipilimumab. The receptors come from a human donor with non-small cell lung cancer that progressed on radiotherapy plus ipilimumab. The CDR3 runs from the conserved cysteine through the conserved F or W. The order of the fields is J gene, CDR3 length, V gene, D gene, clone size, CDR3 protein, CDR3 DNA. A D gene is named only where the DNA matches it firmly. Size tells how often a clone was seen (once, few, many) or the class of an expanded clone, and some rows leave it out.

TRBJ1-1	16	TRBV4-1	.	.	CASSQDHGVLATEAFF	TGCGCCAGCAGCCAAGATCACGGGGTGTTGGCCACTGAAGCTTTCTTT
TRBJ2-2	17	TRBV15	TRBD2	.	CATSRAPLTSGRRELFF	TGTGCCACCAGCAGGGCTCCCCTGACTAGCGGGAGGAGGGAGCTGTTTTTT
TRBJ2-3	13	TRBV5-6	.	.	CASNTEITDTQYF	TGTGCCAGCAACACGGAGATCACAGATACGCAGTATTTT
TRBJ1-6	16	TRBV5-6	.	.	CASSLGPQNVMQPLHF	TGTGCCAGCAGCTTGGGCCCACAGAATGTTATGCAACCCCTCCACTTT
TRBJ2-1	15	TRBV18	.	.	CASSPISMSYNEQFF	TGTGCCAGCTCACCAATAAGTATGTCCTACAATGAGCAGTTCTTC
TRBJ2-3	14	TRBV2	.	few	CATSRLTSTDTQYF	TGTGCCACCTCCCGGCTAACTAGCACAGATACGCAGTATTTT
TRBJ2-7	15	TRBV5-6	TRBD2	.	CASSWGTSGSYEQYF	TGTGCCAGCAGCTGGGGGACTAGCGGGAGTTACGAGCAGTACTTC
TRBJ2-1	16	TRBV9	TRBD1	once	CASSVDSGQNFNEQFF	TGTGCCAGCAGCGTAGATTCGGGACAGAACTTCAATGAGCAGTTCTTC
TRBJ2-3	16	TRBV4-1	TRBD2	.	CASSPREVVLTDTQYF	TGCGCCAGCAGCCCACGGGAGGTCGTGCTCACAGATACGCAGTATTTT
TRBJ2-5	15	TRBV6-5	.	.	CASSYVGPNQETQYF	TGTGCCAGCAGTTACGTGGGGCCGAACCAAGAGACCCAGTACTTC
TRBJ1-5	16	TRBV28	TRBD1	.	CASSPGQGSSNQPQHF	TGTGCCAGCAGTCCGGGACAGGGGTCGTCTAATCAGCCCCAGCATTTT